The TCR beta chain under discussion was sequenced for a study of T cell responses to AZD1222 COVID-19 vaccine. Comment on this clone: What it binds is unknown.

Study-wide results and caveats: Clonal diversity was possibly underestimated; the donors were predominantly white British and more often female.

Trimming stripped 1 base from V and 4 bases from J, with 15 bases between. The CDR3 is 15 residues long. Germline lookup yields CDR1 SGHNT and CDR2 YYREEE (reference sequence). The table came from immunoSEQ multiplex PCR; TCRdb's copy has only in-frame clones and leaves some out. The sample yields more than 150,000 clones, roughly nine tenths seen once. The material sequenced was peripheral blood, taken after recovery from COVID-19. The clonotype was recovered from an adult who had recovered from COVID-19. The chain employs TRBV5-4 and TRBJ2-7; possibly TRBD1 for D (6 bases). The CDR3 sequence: CASSLPGVKVYEQYF. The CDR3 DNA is TGTGCCAGCAGCTTGCCAGGGGTCAAGGTTTACGAGCAGTACTTC.